A selection of T cell receptor beta chains follows, all from one sample in a study of early T cells in non-severe SARS-CoV-2 infection. TCRdb used MiXCR to reprocess the 5' RACE reads, holding one entry per CDR3 protein. Of under 90,000 distinct CDR3 sequences in the sample, roughly 13% were seen once. The sequencing sample was made of whole blood. The source of these receptors is an adult who was a healthcare worker with PCR-confirmed SARS-CoV-2 infection or an uninfected control (not recorded which). The CDR3 runs from the conserved cysteine through the conserved F or W. A D gene is named only where the DNA matches it firmly. Size tells how often a clone was seen (once, few, many) or the class of an expanded clone, and some rows leave it out.

clone size	V gene	J gene	D gene	CDR3 DNA	CDR3 protein
-	TRBV28	TRBJ2-5	-	TGTGCCAGCACTACTCCCGCGGAGACCCAGTACTTC	CASTTPAETQYF
-	TRBV5-6	TRBJ1-2	-	TGTGCCAGCAGCTCTTTAAGCTATGGCTACACCTTC	CASSSLSYGYTF
-	TRBV2	TRBJ1-2	-	TGTGCCAGCTCCGGCAGGGACTATGGCTACACCTTC	CASSGRDYGYTF
-	TRBV20-1	TRBJ2-2	-	TGCAGTGCTAGAGGGCTTACGGACACCGGGGAGCTGTTTTTT	CSARGLTDTGELFF
many	TRBV20-1	TRBJ2-7	-	TGCAGTGCTAGCTCCCCCGGGACCCTCGAGCAGTACTTC	CSASSPGTLEQYF
many	TRBV6-5	TRBJ1-6	TRBD1	TGTGCCAGCCGGGGACAGGGGAGCTCACCCCTCCACTTT	CASRGQGSSPLHF
many	TRBV18	TRBJ1-2	-	TGTGCCAGCTCACCACCAGGGGGGAACTATGGCTACACCTTC	CASSPPGGNYGYTF
few	TRBV28	TRBJ1-6	TRBD1	TGTGCCAGCAGTTCAATATGGTCCGACAGGGACGGAGATTCACCCCTCCACTTT	CASSSIWSDRDGDSPLHF
many	TRBV28	TRBJ2-7	-	TGTGCCAGCAGTGTTACAGGAACCAGCTCCTACGAGCAGTACTTC	CASSVTGTSSYEQYF
many	TRBV7-9	TRBJ1-2	-	TGTGCCAGCAGCGAACTCAAAATTGACCGTCATGGCTACACCTTC	CASSELKIDRHGYTF
-	TRBV12-3/TRBV12-4	TRBJ2-2	TRBD2	TGTGCCAGCAGGCGATACCGGACTAGCACCGGGGAGCTGTTTTTT	CASRRYRTSTGELFF
few	TRBV14	TRBJ2-6	-	TGTGCCAGCAGCCAAGGAGGCTATTCTGGGGCCAACGTCCTGACTTTC	CASSQGGYSGANVLTF
-	TRBV12-3/TRBV12-4	TRBJ1-3	-	TGTGCCAGCAGTCTCGCGCAGGGGGGAAACACCATATATTTT	CASSLAQGGNTIYF
-	TRBV7-9	TRBJ2-5	TRBD1	TGCGCCAGCAGCTTATTCGTCAGGGGGCGTGGAGAGACCCAGTACTTC	CASSLFVRGRGETQYF
many	TRBV4-1	TRBJ1-6	-	TGCGCCAGCAGCCCCAGGGACGATTCACCCCTCCACTTT	CASSPRDDSPLHF
-	TRBV7-3	TRBJ1-2	-	TGTGCCAGCAGCTTACGGGATGGCTATGGCTACACCTTC	CASSLRDGYGYTF
few	TRBV30	TRBJ1-2	TRBD1	TGTGCCTGGAGGCAGGGGGAGTACTATGGCTACACCTTC	CAWRQGEYYGYTF
-	TRBV20-1	TRBJ2-3	TRBD2	TGCAGTGCACGGGGTTTCATTGCGGGAGCGGTAGATACGCAGTATTTT	CSARGFIAGAVDTQYF